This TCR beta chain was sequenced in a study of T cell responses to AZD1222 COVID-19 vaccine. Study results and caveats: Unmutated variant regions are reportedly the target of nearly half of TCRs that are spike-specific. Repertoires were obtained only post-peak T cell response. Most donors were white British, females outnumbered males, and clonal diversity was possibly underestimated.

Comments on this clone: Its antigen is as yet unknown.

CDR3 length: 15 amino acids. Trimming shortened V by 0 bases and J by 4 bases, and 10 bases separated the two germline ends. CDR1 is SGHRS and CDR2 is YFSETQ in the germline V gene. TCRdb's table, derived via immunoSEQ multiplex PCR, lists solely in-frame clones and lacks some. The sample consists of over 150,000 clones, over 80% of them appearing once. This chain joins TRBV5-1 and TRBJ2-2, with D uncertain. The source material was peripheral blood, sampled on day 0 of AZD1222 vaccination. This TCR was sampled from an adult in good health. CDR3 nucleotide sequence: TGCGCCAGCAGCTTGGAGGGTATGGGCACCGGGGAGCTGTTTTTT. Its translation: CASSLEGMGTGELFF.